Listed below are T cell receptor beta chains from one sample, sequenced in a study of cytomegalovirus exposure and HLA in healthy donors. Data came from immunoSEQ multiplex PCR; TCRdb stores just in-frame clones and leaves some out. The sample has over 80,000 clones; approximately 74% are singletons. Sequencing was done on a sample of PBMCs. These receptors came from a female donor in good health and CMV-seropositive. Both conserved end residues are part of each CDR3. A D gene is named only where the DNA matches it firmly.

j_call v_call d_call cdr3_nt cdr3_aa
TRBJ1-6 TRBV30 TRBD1 TGTGCCTGGAGCCTGGGACAGGGAGGTTCACCCCTCCACTTT CAWSLGQGGSPLHF
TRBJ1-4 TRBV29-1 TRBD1 TGCAGCGTTGAAGTGGGGGGCGACAGGGGGGCCACTAATGAAAAACTGTTTTTT CSVEVGGDRGATNEKLFF
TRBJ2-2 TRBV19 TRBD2 TGTGCCAGTAGTATTCGGGAGGGCGGGGAGCTGTTTTTT CASSIREGGELFF
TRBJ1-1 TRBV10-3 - TGTGCCATCAGACAGGACCCAAAGACTGAAGCTTTCTTT CAIRQDPKTEAFF
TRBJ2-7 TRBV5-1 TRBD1 TGCGCCAGCAGCCCGGACAGGGCCCCTAACGAGCAGTACTTC CASSPDRAPNEQYF
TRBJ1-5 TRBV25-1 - TGTGCCAGCAGTGGAGGGGGGGGTCAGCCCAATCAGCCCCAGCATTTT CASSGGGGQPNQPQHF
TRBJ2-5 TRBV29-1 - TGCAGCGTTGCCCCTTGGATAGGGGTGGCAGAGACCCAGTACTTC CSVAPWIGVAETQYF
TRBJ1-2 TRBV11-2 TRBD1 TGTGCCAGCAGAAACGCCTGGGACAGGGCGAACTATGGCTACACCTTC CASRNAWDRANYGYTF
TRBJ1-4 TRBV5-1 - TGCGCCAGCAGCTGGGGGCCAGCAACTAATGAAAAACTGTTTTTT CASSWGPATNEKLFF
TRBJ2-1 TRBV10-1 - TGCGCCAGCCTGAAGCGCGGGGAGCAGTTCTTC CASLKRGEQFF
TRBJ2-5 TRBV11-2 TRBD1 TGTGCCAGCAGCATCCCGACAGGGACGAGGGAGACCCAGTACTTC CASSIPTGTRETQYF
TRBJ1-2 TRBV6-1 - TGTGCCAGCAGTGAAGCGGGGCAGTATGGCTACACCTTC CASSEAGQYGYTF
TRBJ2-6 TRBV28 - TGTGCCAGCAGTTTATTAGGGGCCGGGGCCAACGTCCTGACTTTC CASSLLGAGANVLTF
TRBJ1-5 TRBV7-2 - TGTGCCAGCAGCTTAGGGGGGCCCGCCAATCAGCCCCAGCATTTT CASSLGGPANQPQHF
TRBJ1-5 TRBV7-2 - TGTGCCAGCAGCTTTCAGGGGAGCAATCAGCCCCAGCATTTT CASSFQGSNQPQHF
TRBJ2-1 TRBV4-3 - TGCGCCAGCAGCCAAGAAGCCCAGGCGGGTTACAATGAGCAGTTCTTC CASSQEAQAGYNEQFF
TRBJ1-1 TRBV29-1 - TGCAGCGTTGAAAGCGGGGGTGCTTTCTTT CSVESGGAFF
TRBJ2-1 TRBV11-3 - TGTGCCAGCAGCTTGCTAGGAGAGCAGTTCTTC CASSLLGEQFF